This entry concerns a single TCR beta chain. What it recognizes is unknown. The CDR3 spans 16 residues. CDR1 is LNHDA, CDR2 SQIVND, per germline (reference sequence). Each donor was healthy, and each was a bone marrow donor. Vbeta (60) and Jbeta (13) primers were used in the PCR. Measured with immunoSEQ multiplex PCR; TCRdb has only the in-frame clones, and not every one. The profile shows some 200,000 clones, 75% to 85% of them singletons. The source of the sample is a study of cytomegalovirus exposure and HLA in healthy donors. Study conclusions and caveats: High specificity and sensitivity for cytomegalovirus status were reported for the classifier. 87-base-pair reads could not separate some V segments, including TRBV6-2 and TRBV6-3.

Input material: PBMCs. The gene calls are TRBV19 and TRBJ2-5; 8 bases fit TRBD1. The DNA end is more similar to TRBJ2-7, so the J call may be wrong. The source of this sequence is a male donor in good health and CMV-seropositive. In DNA, the CDR3 is TGTGCCAGTAGTATTTTGGGGACAGGTGGGTCCTACGAGCAGTACTTC. This sequence encodes CASSILGTGGSYEQYF.